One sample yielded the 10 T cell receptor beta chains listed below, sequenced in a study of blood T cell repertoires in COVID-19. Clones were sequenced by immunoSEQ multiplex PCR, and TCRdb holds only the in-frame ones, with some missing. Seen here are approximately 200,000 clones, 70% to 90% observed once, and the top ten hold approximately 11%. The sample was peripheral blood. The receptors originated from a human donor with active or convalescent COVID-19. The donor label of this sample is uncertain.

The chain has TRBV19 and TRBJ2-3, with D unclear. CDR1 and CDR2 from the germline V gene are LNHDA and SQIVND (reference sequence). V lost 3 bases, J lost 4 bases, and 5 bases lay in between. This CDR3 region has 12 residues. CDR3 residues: CASSIRADTQYF. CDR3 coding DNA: TGTGCCAGTAGTATTCGGGCAGATACGCAGTATTTT.

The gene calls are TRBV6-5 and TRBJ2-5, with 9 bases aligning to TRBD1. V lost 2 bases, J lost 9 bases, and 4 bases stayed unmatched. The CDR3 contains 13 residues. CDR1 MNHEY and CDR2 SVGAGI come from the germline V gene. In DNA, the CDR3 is TGTGCCAGCAGTTACCGGGACAGGGAGGCCCAGTACTTC. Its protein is CASSYRDREAQYF.

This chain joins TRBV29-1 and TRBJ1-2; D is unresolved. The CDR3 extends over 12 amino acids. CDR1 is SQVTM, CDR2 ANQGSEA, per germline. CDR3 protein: CSVVLSNYGYTF. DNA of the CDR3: TGCAGTGTCGTTTTGTCTAACTATGGCTACACCTTC.

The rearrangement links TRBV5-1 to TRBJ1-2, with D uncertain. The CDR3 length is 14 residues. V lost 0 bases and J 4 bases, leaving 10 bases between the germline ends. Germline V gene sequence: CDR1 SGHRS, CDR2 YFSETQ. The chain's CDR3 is CASSLEHLSYGYTF. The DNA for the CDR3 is TGCGCCAGCAGCTTGGAGCACCTCTCCTATGGCTACACCTTC.

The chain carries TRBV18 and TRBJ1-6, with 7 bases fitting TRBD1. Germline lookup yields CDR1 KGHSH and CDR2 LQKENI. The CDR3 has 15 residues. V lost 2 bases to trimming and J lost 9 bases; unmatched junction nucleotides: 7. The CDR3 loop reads CASSPGTASLSPLHF. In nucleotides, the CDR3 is TGTGCCAGCTCACCAGGGACAGCATCACTTTCACCCCTCCACTTT.

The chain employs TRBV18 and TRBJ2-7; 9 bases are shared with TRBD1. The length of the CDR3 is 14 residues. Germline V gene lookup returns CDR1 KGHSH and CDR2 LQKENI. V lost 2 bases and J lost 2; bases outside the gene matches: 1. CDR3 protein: CASSPTGGPYEQYF. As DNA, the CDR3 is TGTGCCAGCTCACCAACAGGGGGCCCCTACGAGCAGTACTTC.

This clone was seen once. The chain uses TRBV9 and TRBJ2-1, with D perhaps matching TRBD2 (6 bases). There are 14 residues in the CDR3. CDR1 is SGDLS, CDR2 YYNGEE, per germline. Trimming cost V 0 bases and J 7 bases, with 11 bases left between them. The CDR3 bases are TGTGCCAGCAGCGTAGAGGGACTCCGGAATGAGCAGTTCTTC. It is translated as CASSVEGLRNEQFF.

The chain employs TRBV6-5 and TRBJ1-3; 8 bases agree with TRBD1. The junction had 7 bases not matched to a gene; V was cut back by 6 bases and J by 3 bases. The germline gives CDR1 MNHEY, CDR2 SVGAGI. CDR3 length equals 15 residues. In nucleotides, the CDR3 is TGTGCCAGCAGGATAGCGGACAGGGATGGAAACACCATATATTTT. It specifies CASRIADRDGNTIYF.

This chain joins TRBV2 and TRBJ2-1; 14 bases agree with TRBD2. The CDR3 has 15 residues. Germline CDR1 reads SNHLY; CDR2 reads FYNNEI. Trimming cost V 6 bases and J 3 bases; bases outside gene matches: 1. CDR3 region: CASRGLAGVYNEQFF. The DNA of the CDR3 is TGTGCCAGCAGGGGACTAGCGGGGGTCTACAATGAGCAGTTCTTC.

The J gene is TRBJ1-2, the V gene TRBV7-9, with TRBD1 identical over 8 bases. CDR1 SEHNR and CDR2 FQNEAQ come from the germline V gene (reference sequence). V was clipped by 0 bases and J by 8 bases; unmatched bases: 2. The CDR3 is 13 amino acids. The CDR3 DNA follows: TGTGCCAGCAGCTTAGCCACAGGGGGAGGCTACACCTTC. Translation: CASSLATGGGYTF. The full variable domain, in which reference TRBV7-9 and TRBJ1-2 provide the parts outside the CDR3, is DTGVSQNPRHKITKRGQNVTFRCDPISEHNRLYWYRQTLGQGPEFLTYFQNEAQLEKSRLLSDRFSAERPKGSFSTLEIQRTEQGDSAMYLCASSLATGGGYTFGSGTRLTVV.